The sequence of this T cell receptor beta chain was determined in a study of identical twins. Study-wide results and caveats: Out-of-frame alpha sequences shared by twins showed excess low generation probability.

This clonotype has a count of ten or more. Its antigen is unknown. The V gene end was trimmed by 2 bases and the J gene end by 6 bases; junction bases not matched to a gene: 7. The CDR3 spans 16 residues. The V gene's germline CDR1 is SGHRS and CDR2 YFSETQ. Via MiXCR, TCRdb re-called the 5' RACE reads, giving one row per CDR3 protein. The table shows about 660,000 distinct CDR3 sequences, with 8.6% occurring only once. The data were also submitted as part of a second study, on yellow fever vaccine responses in identical twins.

The rearrangement joins TRBV5-1 to TRBJ1-6; TRBD1 aligns across 8 bases. The specimen was PBMCs. This TCR was recovered from a woman aged 18-29 years in good health. This CDR3 reads CASSFDRGNSNSPLHF. Here the CDR3 DNA reads TGCGCCAGCAGCTTTGACAGGGGAAATAGTAATTCACCCCTCCACTTT.